This T cell receptor beta chain was obtained from a study of blood T cell repertoires in COVID-19. Turning to the study itself: Researchers got acute and convalescent COVID-19 samples from the United States, Italy and Spain. Sample material is recorded as cDNA or gDNA derived from T cells, B-cell-depleted T cells, or PBMCs.

The germline V and J ends were trimmed by 5 bases and 2 bases, with 12 bases remaining between them. CDR3 length: 15 amino acids. Germline assignment: CDR1 MNHNY and CDR2 SVGAGI (reference sequence). Authors' methods: By means of reference gene primer amplification, nucleated cell counts were estimated. Profiling relied on immunoSEQ multiplex PCR, and the TCRdb table lists in-frame clones only, not all of them. That table gives V, J and clone size, and the DNA gave D and trimming. The table has more than 95,000 clones, about four fifths seen once. The specimen sequenced was peripheral blood. The clonotype was recovered from a young man with COVID-19, enrolled during active disease. The chain combines TRBV6-6 with TRBJ2-2, with D possibly being TRBD2 (6 bases). The CDR3 is CASSSTRGNTGELFF. CDR3 in DNA: TGTGCCAGCAGTAGTACGCGGGGTAACACCGGGGAGCTGTTTTTT.